This T cell receptor beta chain was found in a study of early T cells in non-severe SARS-CoV-2 infection. The CDR3 has 17 residues. The germline V gene encodes CDR1 ENHRY and CDR2 SYGVKD. The V segment lost 4 bases and the J segment 5 bases; nucleotides outside the gene matches: 15. TCRdb re-analysed the 5' RACE reads in MiXCR, keeping a single row per CDR3 protein. The table records fewer than 120,000 distinct CDR3 sequences, 10% to 15% of them present only once. This clonotype was picked up many times. This specimen consisted of whole blood, obtained at baseline. V usage is TRBV10-3 and J usage is TRBJ2-3; the match to TRBD1 covers 7 bases. The receptor comes from an adult who was a healthcare worker with PCR-confirmed SARS-CoV-2 infection or an uninfected control (not recorded which). The CDR3 region is CAISGDRDSGRRDTQYF. The CDR3 region has the DNA TGTGCCATCAGTGGTGACCGGGACAGCGGACGTCGAGATACGCAGTATTTT.